Listed below are T cell receptor beta chains from one sample, sequenced in a study of cytomegalovirus exposure and HLA in healthy donors. Clones were sequenced by immunoSEQ multiplex PCR, and TCRdb holds only the in-frame ones, with some missing. The sample lists tens of thousands of clones; 70% to 85% were seen once. The specimen was PBMCs. The receptors shown here come from a man between 60 and 70 years old in good health and CMV-seropositive. Both conserved end residues are part of each CDR3. D genes are given only for firm matches. Size is stated for part of the rows, as once, few or many counts, or as a class when the clone is expanded.

d_call clone_size j_call v_call cdr3_nt cdr3_aa
- - TRBJ1-2 TRBV2 TGTGCCAGCAACCCACAGGGCGACGCCTATGGCTACACCTTC CASNPQGDAYGYTF
- - TRBJ1-2 TRBV18 TGTGCCAGCTCACCGAGTGCCCGAAACTATGGCTACACCTTC CASSPSARNYGYTF
- - TRBJ2-5 TRBV5-4 TGTGCCAGCAGCGACAGAAATATTCGACAAGAGACCCAGTACTTC CASSDRNIRQETQYF
- - TRBJ2-2 TRBV15 TGTGCCACCAGCAGAGAGACAGTTAGCACCGGGGAGCTGTTTTTT CATSRETVSTGELFF
TRBD2 - TRBJ2-1 TRBV9 TGTGCCAGCAGCCCCCTAGCGGGTCCGATCAATGAGCAGTTCTTC CASSPLAGPINEQFF
- - TRBJ2-5 TRBV11-3 TGTGCCAGCAGCGAGCAAGAGACCCAGTACTTC CASSEQETQYF
- - TRBJ2-5 TRBV5-1 TGCGCCAGCAGCACTGGTGGCCTCCTCGGGGGAGAGACCCAGTACTTC CASSTGGLLGGETQYF
TRBD1 - TRBJ1-1 TRBV2 TGTGCCAGCAGAAGAGAGGGACAGAGGAACACTGAAGCTTTCTTT CASRREGQRNTEAFF
- - TRBJ2-3 TRBV7-2 TGTGCCAGCGGCCTTTTCGGGGATACGCAGTATTTT CASGLFGDTQYF
TRBD1 once TRBJ1-1 TRBV2 TGTGCCAGCAGCACACAGGGGACTGAAGCTTTCTTT CASSTQGTEAFF
- - TRBJ1-1 TRBV13 TGTGCCAGCAGCTTCTATTGGGGGCAAGAGGAGAACACTGAAGCTTTCTTT CASSFYWGQEENTEAFF
- - TRBJ1-5 TRBV27 TGTGCCAGCAGTTCCCGAGGGAGGGGAATCAATCAGCCCCAGCATTTT CASSSRGRGINQPQHF
- - TRBJ2-2 TRBV10-3 TGTGCCATCAGTGAAAGCGATGTCACCGGGGAGCTGTTTTTT CAISESDVTGELFF
- - TRBJ1-1 TRBV27 TGTGCCAGCAGTTTCAGTCCAGGGTGGACTGAAGCTTTCTTT CASSFSPGWTEAFF
TRBD2 few TRBJ2-5 TRBV5-1 TGCGCCAGCAGCTTGGATCGACTAGCGGGGGGAGAGACCCAGTACTTC CASSLDRLAGGETQYF
TRBD1 - TRBJ2-3 TRBV5-1 TGCGCCAGCACCCCCGTGGGGGGCCAGGGGGCAAATACGCAGTATTTT CASTPVGGQGANTQYF
- few TRBJ2-3 TRBV6-6 TGTGCCAGCAGTCCCCCACTTCCCACAGATACGCAGTATTTT CASSPPLPTDTQYF
- - TRBJ2-6 TRBV19 TGTGCCAGTAAGCGGGTCTCTGGGGCCAACGTCCTGACTTTC CASKRVSGANVLTF
- - TRBJ1-4 TRBV5-1 TGCGCCAGCAGCTCCGCCGGCAGGCGGGGGGAAAAACTGTTTTTT CASSSAGRRGEKLFF
- - TRBJ2-1 TRBV6-4 TGTGCCAGCAGTGTCACTAGCCACAATGAGCAGTTCTTC CASSVTSHNEQFF
TRBD1 - TRBJ2-3 TRBV9 TGTGCCAGCAGCGCCTATTCGGGGGCAGGGGGCATCACAGATACGCAGTATTTT CASSAYSGAGGITDTQYF
- - TRBJ1-2 TRBV4-1 TGCGCCAGCAGCCAAGTGGCGGGGGGCTACACCTTC CASSQVAGGYTF
TRBD1 few TRBJ1-5 TRBV10-3 TGTGCCATCAGTGTGGCAGGGGGGAATCAGCCCCAGCATTTT CAISVAGGNQPQHF
- once TRBJ2-7 TRBV5-4 TGTGCCGCCTCAAGACAGGACGCGCGGTACGAGCAGTACTTC CAASRQDARYEQYF
TRBD2 - TRBJ2-5 TRBV11-2 TGTGCCAGCAGCTTAGGGGGTAGCGGGAGCCCCCAGTACTTC CASSLGGSGSPQYF
- - TRBJ2-1 TRBV6-5 TGTGCCAGCAGTTATTACAACAAATACAATGAGCAGTTCTTC CASSYYNKYNEQFF
- - TRBJ1-2 TRBV9 TGTGCCAGCAGCCCCCAGGGGAACTATGGCTACACCTTC CASSPQGNYGYTF
TRBD1 - TRBJ1-3 TRBV7-6 TGTGCCAGCAGCTCCCAACCGGGACAGGGACCTGGAAACACCATATATTTT CASSSQPGQGPGNTIYF